The 31 T cell receptor beta chains below come from one sample, sequenced in a study of cytomegalovirus exposure and HLA in healthy donors. Profiling relied on immunoSEQ multiplex PCR, and the TCRdb table lists in-frame clones only, not all of them. The table has around 150,000 clones, around 92% seen once; the top ten hold about a tenth. Material for sequencing was PBMCs. Receptors originate from a woman between 18 and 29 years old in good health and CMV-seropositive.

The rearrangement links TRBV9 to TRBJ2-3; tentative D call: TRBD2 (7 bases). Germline CDR1 is SGDLS and CDR2 is YYNGEE. Trimming left V 4 bases short and J 1 base short, with 16 bases between. The CDR3 is 16 residues long. CDR3 DNA: TGTGCCAGCAGCCCCCCGGGGGCGGGAGGCACAGATACGCAGTATTTT. It encodes CASSPPGAGGTDTQYF.

The chain recombines TRBV4-1 with TRBJ1-2, with 12 bases fitting TRBD1. The trim removed 3 bases at V and 2 bases at J, leaving 7 bases unmatched. In germline, CDR1 is MGHRA, CDR2 YSYEKL. The CDR3 has 17 residues. CDR3 DNA: TGCGCCAGCAGCCATTCCGGGACAGGGGGCGCCAACTATGGCTACACCTTC. Protein product: CASSHSGTGGANYGYTF.

This clone showed up just once. This chain uses TRBV7-2 with TRBJ2-2; D is perhaps TRBD1 (5 bases). Germline values: CDR1 SGHTA, CDR2 FQGNSA. With 2 bases removed from V and 2 bases from J, the gap between germline ends came to 9 bases. CDR3 size: 15 residues. CDR3 DNA: TGTGCCAGCAGCTTAATAGGGGTCAACACCGGGGAGCTGTTTTTT. Its protein product is CASSLIGVNTGELFF.

The V gene is TRBV21-1, the J gene TRBJ1-5. TRBV21-1 is labeled a pseudogene. The CDR3 extends over 14 amino acids. Here the CDR3 DNA reads TGTGCCAGCAGCAAAAAGGCGGGGAATCAGCCCCAGCATTTT. Its protein product is CASSKKAGNQPQHF.

The chain recombines TRBV5-1 with TRBJ1-1, with D maybe TRBD1 (5 bases). In germline, CDR1 is SGHRS, CDR2 YFSETQ. V lost 7 bases and J lost 1, with 17 bases in between. There are 15 residues in the CDR3. The CDR3 here is CASRQRGGSNTEAFF. In nucleotides, the CDR3 is TGCGCCAGCCGACAACGGGGGGGATCGAACACTGAAGCTTTCTTT.

The chain links TRBV12-2 to TRBJ2-6; TRBD2, the table's D call, lacks a check against the DNA. TRBV12-2 corresponds to a pseudogene. The CDR3 is 22 residues long. The CDR3 coding sequence is TGTGCAAGTCGCTTAGTATCCCGCGTTGAGCGGGAGGCCCCCTCTGGGGCCAACGTCCTGACTTTC. This encodes CASRLVSRVEREAPSGANVLTF.

The V call is TRBV30, the J call TRBJ1-1; D is possibly TRBD1 (5 bases). CDR3 length equals 13 residues. Germline CDR1 reads GTSNPN; CDR2 reads SVGIG (reference sequence). The ends were cut back, 2 bases at V and 4 bases at J, with 11 bases in the middle. CDR3 sequence: CAWSRAGFTEAFF. The CDR3 coding sequence is TGTGCCTGGAGTCGGGCAGGGTTCACTGAAGCTTTCTTT. The complete variable domain, with remaining parts taken from reference TRBV30 and TRBJ1-1, reads SQTIHQWPATLVQPVGSPLSLECTVEGTSNPNLYWYRQAAGRGLQLLFYSVGIGQISSEVPQNLSASRPQDRQFILSSKKLLLSDSGFYLCAWSRAGFTEAFFGQGTRLTVV.

V usage is TRBV19 and J usage is TRBJ1-2; D is unresolved. This CDR3 has 13 amino acids. The germline gives CDR1 LNHDA, CDR2 SQIVND (reference sequence). V lost 3 bases, J lost 2 bases, and 7 bases lay in between. The CDR3 sequence: CASSISVNYGYTF. CDR3 sequence (DNA): TGTGCCAGTAGTATTAGTGTGAACTATGGCTACACCTTC.

The sample holds one count of this clone. The chain joins TRBV9 to TRBJ2-6; TRBD1 is a possible D gene (6 bases). V shed 4 bases and J shed 0 bases, with 11 bases lying between them. The CDR3 has 16 residues. Per the germline V gene, CDR1 is SGDLS and CDR2 is YYNGEE. As DNA, the CDR3 is TGTGCCAGCAGCCCCGGGGACAACTCTGGGGCCAACGTCCTGACTTTC. Its protein is CASSPGDNSGANVLTF.

The chain joins TRBV28 to TRBJ2-3, with 16 bases identical to TRBD2. After removal of 5 bases from V and 5 bases from J, the junction contained 4 bases not matched to a gene. The CDR3 runs 16 residues. The germline V gene has CDR1 MDHEN and CDR2 SYDVKM. The CDR3 is CASSEGLAGGIDTQYF. The CDR3 DNA follows: TGTGCCAGCAGTGAGGGACTAGCGGGAGGGATAGATACGCAGTATTTT.

The rearrangement links TRBV19 to TRBJ1-5; no clear D. Germline values: CDR1 LNHDA, CDR2 SQIVND (reference sequence). The CDR3 runs to 15 residues. Trimming took 4 bases from V and 0 from J, leaving 10 bases between them. CDR3 nucleotides: TGTGCCAGTAGTAGCCGGGGTTATAGCAATCAGCCCCAGCATTTT. Translating it yields CASSSRGYSNQPQHF.

The chain joins TRBV4-2 to TRBJ1-5; the D is unclear. The CDR3 loop spans 17 amino acids. Trimming shortened V by 4 bases and J by 1 base, and 17 bases separated the two germline ends. Germline V lookup: CDR1 LGHNA, CDR2 YNFKEQ. The DNA for the CDR3 is TGTGCCAGCAGCCTTTACGGTGTAAGAGGGAGCAATCAGCCCCAGCATTTT. This codes for CASSLYGVRGSNQPQHF.

The chain joins TRBV7-9 to TRBJ2-7; 11 bases agree with TRBD1. CDR1 is SEHNR, CDR2 FQNEAQ, per germline (reference sequence). The CDR3 has 16 amino acids. J lost 3 bases, V lost 4 bases, and 8 bases had no gene match. The CDR3 sequence: CASSSPTGTGGYEQYF. CDR3 bases: TGTGCCAGCAGCTCCCCCACCGGGACAGGGGGCTACGAGCAGTACTTC.

CDR3 in DNA: TGCAGCGTTGCCCAGATCCGGGACATTGAGGGCTACACCTTC. Protein product: CSVAQIRDIEGYTF. The chain is built from TRBV29-1 and TRBJ1-2; perhaps TRBD1 as D (6 bases). The CDR3 has 14 residues. Per germline, CDR1 SQVTM and CDR2 ANQGSEA. V dropped 4 bases and J dropped 8 bases, with 20 bases sitting between them.

The genes are TRBV15 and TRBJ2-7; 7 nucleotides agree with TRBD1. Germline trimming cut 3 bases from V and 2 bases from J; bases unmatched to any gene: 7. The CDR3 is 15 amino acids. From germline, CDR1 is LNHNV and CDR2 YYDKDF (reference sequence). CDR3 protein: CATSRTTGQTYEQYF. Here the CDR3 DNA reads TGTGCCACCAGCAGGACGACAGGGCAAACCTACGAGCAGTACTTC.

This chain joins TRBV9 and TRBJ2-1; TRBD2 agrees at 9 bases. The CDR3 sequence is 19 residues long. The V gene end was trimmed by 0 bases and the J gene end by 0 bases; junction bases not matched to a gene: 10. CDR1 SGDLS and CDR2 YYNGEE come from the germline V gene. CDR3 in DNA: TGTGCCAGCAGCGTAGCGGGACGGACTAGCGAGTACTCCTACAATGAGCAGTTCTTC. It encodes CASSVAGRTSEYSYNEQFF.

This clone was counted between two and nine times. J is TRBJ1-1 and V is TRBV4-2; D is perhaps TRBD1 (5 bases). Germline CDR1 is LGHNA and CDR2 is YNFKEQ. The CDR3 is 14 amino acids. The V end lost 0 bases, the J end lost 1 base, and 6 bases lay between the germline ends. The CDR3 loop reads CASSQDDRNTEAFF. DNA for the CDR3: TGTGCCAGCAGCCAAGACGACAGGAACACTGAAGCTTTCTTT.

The chain couples TRBV11-3 to TRBJ2-2; perhaps TRBD2 as D (6 bases). The V gene lost 0 bases and the J gene lost 5 bases, with 16 bases spanning the gap. CDR3 length: 17 amino acids. The germline gives CDR1 SGHNT, CDR2 YENEEA. DNA of the CDR3: TGTGCCAGCAGCTTAGATAGACCGGGACTGTGGACCGGGGAGCTGTTTTTT. Its protein product is CASSLDRPGLWTGELFF.

The gene calls are TRBV5-8 and TRBJ2-1; 9 bases fit TRBD1. The CDR3 is made up of 16 amino acids. J gave up 5 bases and V 5 bases, and 11 bases lay outside the gene matches. From germline, CDR1 is SGHTS and CDR2 YDEGEE. CDR3 sequence: CASSPGQGSYNNEQFF. CDR3 in DNA: TGTGCCAGCAGTCCCGGACAGGGGTCTTATAACAATGAGCAGTTCTTC. The full variable domain, completed using reference TRBV5-8 and TRBJ2-1, is EAGVTQSPTHLIKTRGQQATLRCSPISGHTSVYWYQQALGLGLQFLLWYDEGEERNRGNFPPRFSGRQFPNYSSELNVNALELEDSALYLCASSPGQGSYNNEQFFGPGTRLTVL.

This clone was observed a single time. The gene calls are TRBV7-3 and TRBJ2-3; D gene ambiguous. CDR1 is SGHTA, CDR2 FQGTGA, per germline. CDR3 length equals 13 residues. Trimming took off 4 bases at V and 3 bases at J, with 8 bases between the two ends. The CDR3 region is CASSSAKTDTQYF. The DNA for the CDR3 is TGTGCCAGCAGCTCCGCGAAAACAGATACGCAGTATTTT.

This rearrangement joins TRBV28 to TRBJ2-3; weak D call: TRBD1 (6 bases). Germline loops: CDR1 MDHEN, CDR2 SYDVKM. Trimming left V 3 bases short and J 5 bases short, with 18 bases between. The CDR3 is 16 residues long. The CDR3 loop reads CASSFARSGDRDTQYF. The CDR3 DNA is TGTGCCAGCAGTTTTGCCCGGTCAGGGGATAGAGATACGCAGTATTTT.

This chain connects TRBV6-5 to TRBJ2-5, with D tentatively TRBD2 (6 bases). V was trimmed by 8 bases and J by 7 bases, leaving 14 bases between them. The CDR3 runs to 12 residues. Germline lookup yields CDR1 MNHEY and CDR2 SVGAGI. CDR3 amino acids: CASHETAGTQYF. CDR3 nucleotide sequence: TGTGCCAGCCACGAGACAGCGGGGACCCAGTACTTC.

The chain links TRBV7-2 to TRBJ2-1, with 9 bases identical to TRBD2. With V trimmed by 5 bases and J by 9 bases, 11 bases remained unmatched. CDR1 and CDR2 from the germline V gene are SGHTA and FQGNSA. The CDR3 is 15 residues long. The CDR3 reads CASSQNSGSRGEQFF. Written as DNA, the CDR3 is TGTGCCAGCAGCCAGAATAGCGGGAGTAGGGGTGAGCAGTTCTTC.

The chain recombines TRBV29-1 with TRBJ2-1, with 10 bases matching TRBD2. J gave up 8 bases and V 7 bases, and 5 bases lay outside the gene matches. Germline CDR1 and CDR2: SQVTM and ANQGSEA. The CDR3 contains 12 residues. CDR3 residues: CSALAGGDEQFF. Written as DNA, the CDR3 is TGCAGCGCGTTAGCGGGAGGCGATGAGCAGTTCTTC.

This chain links TRBV27 with TRBJ2-5; D possibly corresponds to TRBD2 (5 bases). This CDR3 spans 16 amino acids. The V end was cut by 6 bases, the J end by 5 bases, with 22 bases between. Germline loops: CDR1 MNHEY, CDR2 SMNVEV (reference sequence). Here the CDR3 reads CASRRRTLLRGETQYF. CDR3 nucleotides: TGTGCCAGCAGACGGAGGACTCTTCTTCGAGGGGAGACCCAGTACTTC.

The chain combines TRBV19 with TRBJ2-1, with 8 bases that match TRBD1. Per germline, CDR1 LNHDA and CDR2 SQIVND (reference sequence). This CDR3 spans 14 amino acids. After removal of 6 bases from V and 7 bases from J, the junction contained 8 bases not matched to a gene. CDR3 DNA sequence: TGTGCCAGTAGCCCGGACAGGGTTTGGAATGAGCAGTTCTTC. As protein: CASSPDRVWNEQFF.

The chain recombines TRBV7-2 with TRBJ2-7, with a tentative D call TRBD2 (5 bases). The CDR3 length is 14 residues. Germline values: CDR1 SGHTA, CDR2 FQGNSA. V lost 5 bases, J lost 2 bases, and 13 bases lay in between. The CDR3 DNA reads as TGTGCCAGCAGCCCCGGACTCGAGGCCTACGAGCAGTACTTC. Protein: CASSPGLEAYEQYF.

The chain employs TRBV30 and TRBJ1-3; D perhaps matches TRBD1 (5 bases). Between the trimmed V and J ends, which lost 3 bases and 2 bases, there was a span of 11 bases. The CDR3 length is 14 residues. Per germline, CDR1 GTSNPN and CDR2 SVGIG (reference sequence). The CDR3 coding sequence is TGTGCCTGGAGGTTGGGGGGAGCTGGAAACACCATATATTTT. It codes for CAWRLGGAGNTIYF.

The rearrangement joins TRBV29-1 to TRBJ1-2; 9 nucleotides align to TRBD1. CDR3 length: 13 amino acids. Unmatched junction bases numbered 6, after V lost 3 bases and J lost 7 bases. CDR1 and CDR2 (germline): SQVTM, ANQGSEA. CDR3 DNA: TGCAGCGTTGACCGACAGGGGGGTACTGGCTACACCTTC. Protein: CSVDRQGGTGYTF.

The chain employs TRBV10-1 and TRBJ1-1; D gene ambiguous. The CDR3 consists of 13 residues. Germline-derived CDR1 and CDR2 are WNHNN and SYGVQD (reference sequence). Trimming removed 4 bases from V and 1 base from J, with 7 bases in between. The DNA of the CDR3 is TGCGCCAGCAGTGGTGGCCGGAACACTGAAGCTTTCTTT. Encoded protein: CASSGGRNTEAFF.

The V gene is TRBV6-6, the J gene TRBJ2-5; 8 nucleotides line up with TRBD1. V lost 5 bases and J lost 7; bases outside the gene matches: 6. The CDR3 spans 13 residues. Germline lookup yields CDR1 MNHNY and CDR2 SVGAGI (reference sequence). CDR3 sequence (DNA): TGTGCCAGCAGTCAAACAGGGGGAGGGACCCAGTACTTC. Translating gives CASSQTGGGTQYF.